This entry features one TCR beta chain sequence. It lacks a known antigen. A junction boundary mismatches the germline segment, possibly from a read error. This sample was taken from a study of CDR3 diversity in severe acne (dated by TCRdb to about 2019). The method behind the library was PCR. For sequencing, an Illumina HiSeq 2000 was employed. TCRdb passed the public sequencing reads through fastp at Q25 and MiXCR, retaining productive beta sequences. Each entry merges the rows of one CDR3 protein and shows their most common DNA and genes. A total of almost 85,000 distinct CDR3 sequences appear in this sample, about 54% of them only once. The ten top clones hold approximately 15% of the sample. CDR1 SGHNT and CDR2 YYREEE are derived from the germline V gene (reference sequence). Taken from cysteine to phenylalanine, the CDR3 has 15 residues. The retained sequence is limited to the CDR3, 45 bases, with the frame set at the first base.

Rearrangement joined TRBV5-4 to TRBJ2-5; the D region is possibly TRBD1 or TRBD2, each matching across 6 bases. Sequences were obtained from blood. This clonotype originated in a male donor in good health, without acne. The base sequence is TGTACCAGCAGCTTGGGGGGCAGGGGACGAGAGACCCAGTACTTC. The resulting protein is CTSSLGGRGRETQYF.